The T cell receptor (beta chain) under discussion was sequenced for a study of neurological immune-mediated disorders (dated by TCRdb to between 2018 and 2020). In the study overall: Among the 34 multiple sclerosis patients, relapsing-remitting MS was present in around 31 and secondary progressive MS was present in 3. Using UMI-based sequencing, the study compared peripheral blood TCR-beta repertoires from patients with HTLV-I-associated myelopathy (HAM/TSP), patients with multiple sclerosis, and healthy controls. The roughly 110 TCR-beta libraries covered PBMC samples along with longitudinal samples, technical triplicates, and paired sorted CD4+ and CD8+ T-cell subsets. The cohort included about 70 subjects: roughly 14 with HAM/TSP, some 35 with multiple sclerosis, and 20 healthy controls. Study-wide findings and limitations: Expanded clones from different subjects shared no identical CDR3 amino acid sequences, which suggests that TCR-beta repertoires were private in all groups. TCR clonal expansion was greatest in HAM/TSP patients and smallest in MS patients, who ranked below even healthy controls. Repertoires from 18 of 34 MS patients were grouped by phylogenetic analysis into a cluster of related CDR3 sequences, suggesting a possible repertoire-level signature. The MS cluster showed no association with clinical or MRI features, and the authors stated that larger cohorts are needed.

For the unsorted PBMC libraries, 2 million PBMCs were stored in RNAlater at -80 degrees C until RNA extraction and were used to generate the libraries. The multiple sclerosis patients were enrolled in a US clinical protocol that evaluated disease progression with magnetic resonance imaging. Peripheral blood was subjected to Ficoll-Hypaque density gradient centrifugation to isolate PBMCs, which were then cryopreserved in liquid nitrogen. cDNA was synthesized by template-switch 5'RACE using a primer with a 10-nucleotide random unique molecular identifier that tagged each TCR transcript. Every sequencing run covered 15-18 subjects and yielded more than 160 million TCR-beta sequences. Total RNA was extracted with the RNeasy kit. The KAPA Real-time Library Amplification kit was used to amplify TCR-beta VDJ regions with primers targeting the TCR constant region and the 5'RACE anchor. A first PCR added sample indexes and Illumina adaptors, and a second PCR then raised library yield. After Ampure bead purification, the roughly 650 bp TCR product was size-selected on a 2% E-gel SizeSelection system. Library quality was checked on a Bioanalyzer, concentration was measured with Qubit, and libraries were quantified with the Kapa Library Quantification kit before pooling. An Illumina HiSeq 2500 was used to sequence the libraries paired-end at 2 x 150 bp. To increase sequence diversity, roughly 24-31% phiX was spiked into each library pool. The published analysis was carried out like this. The quality-filtered reads were processed with the UMI-based MiGEC pipeline, whose error correction step removed more than 80% of the raw TCR sequences. VDJ genes were aligned to IMGT germline references, and clonotypes were defined by unique CDR3 amino acid sequence plus V-J genes. VDJtools evaluated clonal expansion, Shannon diversity and CDR3 relatedness (CalcPairwiseDistances, ClusterSamples); CLCbio workbench built phylogenetic trees. A clone was classed as expanded if it had 8 or more unique UMIs, a cutoff based on coefficient-of-variation modelling across technical triplicates. Through fastp at Q25 and MiXCR, TCRdb rebuilt clones from the public reads, retaining in-frame beta chains. Each entry merges the rows of one CDR3 protein and shows their most common DNA and genes. The V and J calls were not made by the authors but by TCRdb's processing. The sample contains tens of thousands of distinct CDR3 sequences, 3.8% of them found a single time. About 6.7% of the sample is held by the ten biggest clonotypes.

For this chain, trimming is 3 bases at the V end and 2 bases at the J end, and the number of junction bases without a gene match is 8. The germline V gene (reference sequence) provides CDR1 DFQATT and CDR2 SNEGSKA. From its cysteine to its phenylalanine, the CDR3 spans 15 amino acids. Kept here is only the CDR3 DNA, which spans 45 bases and is read in frame from base 1. This clonotype was picked up many times. No cognate antigen has been identified for it. Within one base of it there is no much larger clone, and no base qualities were kept. The receptor chain draws on TRBV20-1 and TRBJ2-5; the central 8 bases match TRBD2. The TCR originated in a man aged 55 to 69 with multiple sclerosis. The sequencing input was PBMCs. The CDR3 loop reads CSARGKAGDQETQYF. In nucleotides, the sequence is TGCAGTGCTAGGGGGAAAGCGGGAGATCAAGAGACCCAGTACTTC.